This record concerns one T cell receptor beta chain sequence. The sample originates from a study of cytomegalovirus exposure and HLA in healthy donors. Produced via immunoSEQ multiplex PCR; TCRdb's table is partial and in-frame only. This table holds tens of thousands of clones, less than 95% found once. Germline CDR1 reads SGHDT; CDR2 reads YYEEEE. V lost 4 bases, J lost 4 bases, and 14 bases lay in between. The CDR3 spans 14 residues. Source material: PBMCs. This clonotype was obtained from a young woman in good health and CMV-seropositive. This chain uses TRBV5-6 with TRBJ1-1, with D perhaps TRBD1 (5 bases). The CDR3 DNA follows: TGTGCCAGCAGCGCGGACACCTGGTCCACTGAAGCTTTCTTT. Protein product: CASSADTWSTEAFF.